Following are 23 T cell receptor beta chains from one sample sequenced in a study of Ad26.COV2.S vaccination and SARS-CoV-2 variants. This table comes from immunoSEQ multiplex PCR, and its TCRdb copy is limited to in-frame clones, with some not included. Among 250,000 or so clones, around nine tenths were seen once, and the ten largest hold under 3%. The sample's treatment: some 20 received Ad26.COV2.S at low or high dose, single or two shots; several received placebo; per-sample allocation not given. Samples were taken on day 63 after the first vaccine or placebo injection. Sequenced here: peripheral blood, sampled in a trial of Ad26.COV2.S vaccine versus placebo. These TCRs come from a person aged 18-65 years who received the Ad26.COV2.S COVID-19 vaccine or a placebo.

The J gene is TRBJ2-1, the V gene TRBV27, with 9 positions matching TRBD2. J lost 2 bases, V lost 5 bases, and 7 bases had no gene match. Per germline, CDR1 MNHEY and CDR2 SMNVEV (reference sequence). The CDR3 is 16 amino acids. CDR3 nucleotides: TGTGCCAGCAGTCCTCCGGCGGGAGGGCCCTACAATGAGCAGTTCTTC. Its translation: CASSPPAGGPYNEQFF.

This chain connects TRBV6-5 to TRBJ2-5; a weak D match, TRBD1 (5 bases). Germline CDR1 and CDR2: MNHEY and SVGAGI. Trimming cost V 2 bases and J 5 bases, with 15 bases left between them. The length of the CDR3 is 15 residues. CDR3 loop: CASSYRGQWRETQYF. CDR3 nucleotides: TGTGCCAGCAGTTACAGGGGTCAGTGGCGGGAGACCCAGTACTTC.

The V call is TRBV6-2 or TRBV6-3, the J call TRBJ2-1; a weak D match, TRBD1 (6 bases). The CDR3 loop spans 13 amino acids. Per germline, CDR1 MNHEY and CDR2 SVGEGT. Between the trimmed V and J ends, which lost 2 bases and 8 bases, there was a span of 10 bases. The CDR3, as DNA: TGTGCCAGCAGTTACACAGGGTGGTATGAGCAGTTCTTC. The encoded protein is CASSYTGWYEQFF.

J is TRBJ1-4 and V is TRBV27; no clear D gene. The germline V gene encodes CDR1 MNHEY and CDR2 SMNVEV (reference sequence). The CDR3 loop spans 15 amino acids. V lost 5 bases, J lost 0 bases, and 10 bases lay in between. The CDR3 is CASSPYTTTNEKLFF. As DNA, the CDR3 is TGTGCCAGCAGTCCTTACACGACAACTAATGAAAAACTGTTTTTT. Full variable domain (rest looked up from reference TRBV27 and TRBJ1-4): EAQVTQNPRYLITVTGKKLTVTCSQNMNHEYMSWYRQDPGLGLRQIYYSMNVEVTDKGDVPEGYKVSRKEKRNFPLILESPSPNQTSLYFCASSPYTTTNEKLFFGSGTQLSVL.

J is TRBJ2-7 and V is TRBV6-6; a possible D gene is TRBD2 (6 bases). V was cut by 6 bases and J by 1 base, with 10 bases left in between. Germline CDR1 is MNHNY and CDR2 is SVGAGI (reference sequence). CDR3 length: 13 residues. CDR3 residues: CASSLASSYEQYV. CDR3 DNA: TGTGCCAGCAGCCTAGCGAGTTCCTACGAGCAGTACGTC.

CDR3 sequence reads: CASSSTGGDWYGYTF. The CDR3 DNA reads as TGTGCCAGCAGCTCGACAGGGGGAGATTGGTATGGCTACACCTTC. This sequence joins TRBV7-8 and TRBJ1-2; TRBD1 agrees at 9 bases. This CDR3 contains 15 residues. J gave up 5 bases and V 4 bases, and 8 bases lay outside the gene matches. Germline V gene lookup returns CDR1 SGHVS and CDR2 FQNEAQ. Combining the CDR3 with reference TRBV7-8 and TRBJ1-2 gives the whole variable domain GAGVSQSPRYKVAKRGQDVALRCDPISGHVSLFWYQQALGQGPEFLTYFQNEAQLDKSGLPSDRFFAERPEGSVSTLKIQRTQQEDSAVYLCASSSTGGDWYGYTFGSGTRLTVV.

The chain recombines TRBV7-2 with TRBJ1-3, with TRBD1 matching 7 bases. This CDR3 comprises 15 residues. CDR1 is SGHTA and CDR2 is FQGNSA in the germline V gene. Trimming cost V 5 bases and J 0 bases; bases outside gene matches: 4. This chain's CDR3 is CASSPDRSSGNTIYF. The CDR3 DNA reads TGTGCCAGCAGCCCGGACAGGAGCTCTGGAAACACCATATATTTT.

This rearrangement joins TRBV3-1 (or the pseudogene TRBV3-2) to TRBJ1-1; TRBD1 is a possible D gene (5 bases). Looked up from germline, CDR1 is LGHDT and CDR2 is YNNKEL (reference sequence). Trimming stripped 2 bases from V and 1 base from J, with 17 bases between. There are 17 residues in the CDR3. CDR3 region: CASSQQGRGLWNTEAFF. In DNA, the CDR3 is TGTGCCAGCAGCCAACAGGGACGGGGCCTCTGGAACACTGAAGCTTTCTTT.

The chain combines TRBV19 with TRBJ2-7; D is unclear. The germline V and J ends were trimmed by 5 bases and 7 bases, with 12 bases remaining between them. Germline V gene lookup returns CDR1 LNHDA and CDR2 SQIVND (reference sequence). The CDR3 sequence is 12 residues long. CDR3 loop: CASSPPIGEQYF. The DNA of the CDR3 is TGTGCCAGTAGTCCCCCGATTGGGGAGCAGTACTTC. Together with reference TRBV19 and TRBJ2-7, the CDR3 gives the full variable domain: DGGITQSPKYLFRKEGQNVTLSCEQNLNHDAMYWYRQDPGQGLRLIYYSQIVNDFQKGDIAEGYSVSREKKESFPLTVTSAQKNPTAFYLCASSPPIGEQYFGPGTRLTVT.

This sequence joins TRBV2 and TRBJ1-5; D not certain. Per germline, CDR1 SNHLY and CDR2 FYNNEI. V gave up 7 bases and J gave up 4 bases, with 11 bases separating them. This CDR3 spans 13 amino acids. The DNA for the CDR3 is TGTGCCAGCACCAGGACTGAAAATCAGCCCCAGCATTTT. Its translation: CASTRTENQPQHF. The complete variable domain, with remaining parts taken from reference TRBV2 and TRBJ1-5, reads EPEVTQTPSHQVTQMGQEVILRCVPISNHLYFYWYRQILGQKVEFLVSFYNNEISEKSEIFDDQFSVERPDGSNFTLKIRSTKLEDSAMYFCASTRTENQPQHFGDGTRLSIL.

J is TRBJ2-3 and V is TRBV11-2; D ambiguous. V was cut by 2 bases and J by 4 bases, with 19 bases left in between. CDR3 length equals 17 residues. From germline, CDR1 is SGHAT and CDR2 FQNNGV. CDR3 in amino acids: CASSLMVQPESPDTQYF. DNA for the CDR3: TGTGCCAGCAGCTTAATGGTACAACCAGAATCCCCAGATACGCAGTATTTT.

The rearrangement joins TRBV2 to TRBJ2-1, with no clear D. The CDR3 totals 12 residues. V dropped 5 bases and J dropped 4 bases, with 6 bases sitting between them. CDR1 SNHLY and CDR2 FYNNEI come from the germline V gene. In DNA form, the CDR3 reads TGTGCCAGCAGTCGTGCTTACAATGAGCAGTTCTTC. Residues: CASSRAYNEQFF. The entire variable domain, with the rest obtained from reference TRBV2 and TRBJ2-1, is as follows: EPEVTQTPSHQVTQMGQEVILRCVPISNHLYFYWYRQILGQKVEFLVSFYNNEISEKSEIFDDQFSVERPDGSNFTLKIRSTKLEDSAMYFCASSRAYNEQFFGPGTRLTVL.

The V call is TRBV19, the J call TRBJ2-1; D unresolved. The V and J ends lost 0 bases and 4 bases respectively, with 10 bases between them. Germline CDR1 and CDR2: LNHDA and SQIVND (reference sequence). This CDR3 is built from 15 residues. The CDR3 bases are TGTGCCAGTAGTATAGACATGACACAGTACAATGAGCAGTTCTTC. It codes for CASSIDMTQYNEQFF.

This chain uses TRBV27 with TRBJ2-7; 9 bases match TRBD1. There are 14 residues in the CDR3. Trimming cost V 0 bases and J 3 bases; bases outside gene matches: 0. The germline CDR1 and CDR2 sequences are MNHEY and SMNVEV (reference sequence). In DNA form, the CDR3 reads TGTGCCAGCAGTTTATCGGACAGGGGCTACGAGCAGTACTTC. It encodes CASSLSDRGYEQYF.

This chain uses TRBV12-3 or TRBV12-4 with TRBJ2-1; D ambiguous. This CDR3 is built from 13 residues. Trimming pared 6 bases from V and 9 bases from J, leaving 15 bases between. The chain's CDR3 is CASSLDEWGEQFF. The CDR3, as DNA: TGTGCCAGCAGCTTGGACGAATGGGGTGAGCAGTTCTTC.

This chain joins TRBV11-2 and TRBJ1-2, with D tentatively TRBD1 (6 bases). Germline-derived CDR1 and CDR2 are SGHAT and FQNNGV. The CDR3 consists of 14 residues. V was trimmed by 4 bases and J by 4 bases, leaving 13 bases between them. As DNA, the CDR3 is TGTGCCAGCAGCTCTTTCGTGACAGGCTATGGCTACACCTTC. Its translation: CASSSFVTGYGYTF. Based on the CDR3 plus reference TRBV11-2 and TRBJ1-2, the full variable domain is EAGVAQSPRYKIIEKRQSVAFWCNPISGHATLYWYQQILGQGPKLLIQFQNNGVVDDSQLPKDRFSAERLKGVDSTLKIQPAKLEDSAVYLCASSSFVTGYGYTFGSGTRLTVV.

This rearrangement joins TRBV7-3 to TRBJ2-1; weak D call: TRBD2 (5 bases). Germline loops: CDR1 SGHTA, CDR2 FQGTGA. This CDR3 has 15 residues. V was clipped by 3 bases and J by 0 bases, with 9 bases between them. The CDR3 sequence is CASSFEGSSYNEQFF. The CDR3 DNA reads as TGTGCCAGCAGCTTCGAGGGTAGCTCCTACAATGAGCAGTTCTTC.

The chain couples TRBV9 to TRBJ1-4; 9 bases fit TRBD1. Germline V gives CDR1 SGDLS, CDR2 YYNGEE. The CDR3 is made up of 17 amino acids. With V trimmed by 0 bases and J by 4 bases, 7 bases remained unmatched. CDR3 in DNA: TGTGCCAGCAGCGTAGAGGCGGGACAGGGCAATAATGAAAAACTGTTTTTT. It translates to CASSVEAGQGNNEKLFF.

The chain carries TRBV11-1 and TRBJ1-6; D ambiguous. Trimming removed 0 bases from V and 0 bases from J, with 15 bases in between. Germline assignment: CDR1 SGHAT and CDR2 FQDESV (reference sequence). The CDR3 contains 19 residues. Here the CDR3 reads CASSLAPVTRSSYNSPLHF. The CDR3 DNA follows: TGTGCCAGCAGCTTAGCCCCGGTCACCAGGAGCTCCTATAATTCACCCCTCCACTTT.

This sequence joins TRBV7-9 and TRBJ2-5, with 8 positions matching TRBD2. Germline-derived CDR1 and CDR2 are SEHNR and FQNEAQ (reference sequence). Trimming removed 6 bases from V and 3 bases from J; junction bases left unmatched: 6. The CDR3 length is 14 residues. The CDR3 sequence is CASSLNSGKETQYF. As DNA, the CDR3 is TGTGCCAGCAGTTTGAATAGCGGGAAAGAGACCCAGTACTTC.

The chain has TRBV6-5 and TRBJ1-1; TRBD1 might be the D (6 bases). V lost 0 bases, J lost 0 bases, and 11 bases lay in between. Looked up from germline, CDR1 is MNHEY and CDR2 is SVGAGI. The CDR3 runs 16 residues. The CDR3 protein is CASSYSRGRLNTEAFF. CDR3 nucleotides: TGTGCCAGCAGTTACTCCCGGGGGCGGCTGAACACTGAAGCTTTCTTT.

This chain uses TRBV20-1 with TRBJ2-5, with D possibly matching TRBD1 (6 bases). The V end lost 6 bases, the J end lost 8 bases, and 13 bases lay between the germline ends. The CDR3 totals 11 residues. Germline CDR1 and CDR2: DFQATT and SNEGSKA (reference sequence). This CDR3 reads CSANNRETQYF. The CDR3 DNA reads as TGCAGTGCGAATAACAGGGAAACCCAGTACTTC.

The V gene is TRBV11-3, the J gene TRBJ2-1; TRBD2 matches at 8 bases. The J segment lost 2 bases and the V segment lost 1 base, leaving 1 base of the junction unmatched. Germline V gene sequence: CDR1 SGHNT, CDR2 YENEEA. This CDR3 region has 15 residues. The CDR3 loop is CASSLVAGPYNEQFF. In nucleotides, the CDR3 is TGTGCCAGCAGCTTAGTAGCGGGACCCTACAATGAGCAGTTCTTC.